The clone carrying this T cell receptor (beta chain) was detected many times. This entry belongs to a study of blood T cells in healthy people across ages. The use of a sample-barcoded 5' primer and a J-beta primer mix characterized a second PCR of roughly 6 to 11 cycles. TCRdb recomputed calls from the 5' RACE reads with MiXCR, one row per CDR3 protein. The data hold 950,000 to 1,200,000 distinct CDR3 sequences, with about two fifths observed a single time. The germline CDR1 and CDR2 sequences are SEHNR and FQNEAQ (reference sequence). The V gene lost 3 bases and the J gene lost 3 bases, with 18 bases spanning the gap. This CDR3 region has 17 residues.

Sequencing was carried out using blood. The TCR originated in a young man in good health. This sequence joins TRBV7-9 and TRBJ2-1, with TRBD2 as a possible D gene (6 bases). DNA of the CDR3: TGTGCCAGCAGCTTTACGACCGGGAGTTCCGACTACAATGAGCAGTTCTTC. Protein product: CASSFTTGSSDYNEQFF.